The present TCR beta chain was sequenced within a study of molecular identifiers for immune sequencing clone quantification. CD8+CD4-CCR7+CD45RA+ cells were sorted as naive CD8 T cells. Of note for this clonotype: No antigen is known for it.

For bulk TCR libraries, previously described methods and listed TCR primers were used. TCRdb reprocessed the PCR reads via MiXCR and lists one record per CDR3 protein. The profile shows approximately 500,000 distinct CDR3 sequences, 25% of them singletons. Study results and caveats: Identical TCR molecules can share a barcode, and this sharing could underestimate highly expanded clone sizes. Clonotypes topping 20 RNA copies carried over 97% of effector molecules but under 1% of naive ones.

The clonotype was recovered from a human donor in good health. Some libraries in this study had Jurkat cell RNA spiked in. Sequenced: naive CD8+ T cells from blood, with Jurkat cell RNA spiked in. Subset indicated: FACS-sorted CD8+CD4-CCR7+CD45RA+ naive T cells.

The CDR3 is CASSDTGLSTDTQYF. The CDR3 DNA reads as TGTGCCAGCAGTGACACGGGATTGAGCACAGATACGCAGTATTTT. This sequence joins TRBV7-3 and TRBJ2-3, with TRBD2 as a possible D gene (5 bases). Germline CDR1 reads SGHTA; CDR2 reads FQGTGA. The CDR3 runs to 15 residues. V was cut by 6 bases and J by 0 bases, with 13 bases left in between.